These 21 T cell receptor beta chains share one sample of origin, sequenced in a study of identical twins. TCRdb called the 5' RACE reads again in MiXCR, with one record for every CDR3 protein. The sample shows 1.5 million to 2 million distinct CDR3 sequences, about 31% of them seen only once. Sequencing used cord blood. These receptors all come from a newborn girl in good health.

The chain combines TRBV28 with TRBJ2-1, with D perhaps matching TRBD1 or TRBD2 (5 bases each). Germline assignment: CDR1 MDHEN and CDR2 SYDVKM. The length of the CDR3 is 17 residues. The V end was cut by 4 bases, the J end by 2 bases, with 18 bases between. The CDR3 DNA sequence: TGTGCCAGCAGTTCTCCCCCGGGGAAGGGGCCCTACAATGAGCAGTTCTTC. Amino acid sequence: CASSSPPGKGPYNEQFF.

This clonotype occurred many times. This chain connects TRBV29-1 to TRBJ2-5, with D perhaps matching TRBD1 (5 bases). CDR3 length equals 13 residues. The germline V gene has CDR1 SQVTM and CDR2 ANQGSEA. The germline V and J ends were trimmed by 4 bases and 0 bases, with 9 bases remaining between them. The CDR3, as DNA: TGCAGCGTTGGGACAATCTACCAAGAGACCCAGTACTTC. This codes for CSVGTIYQETQYF. Full variable domain (remainder filled in from reference TRBV29-1 and TRBJ2-5): SAVISQKPSRDICQRGTSLTIQCQVDSQVTMMFWYRQQPGQSLTLIATANQGSEATYESGFVIDKFPISRPNLTFSTLTVSNMSPEDSSIYLCSVGTIYQETQYFGPGTRLLVL.

V is TRBV29-1 and J is TRBJ1-3, with a weak D call TRBD1 (5 bases). The CDR3 contains 13 residues. V shed 7 bases and J shed 2 bases, with 12 bases lying between them. The germline CDR1 and CDR2 sequences are SQVTM and ANQGSEA. CDR3 amino acids: CSGGDPPGNTIYF. Here the CDR3 DNA reads TGCAGCGGAGGGGACCCTCCTGGAAACACCATATATTTT. The entire variable domain, with the rest obtained from reference TRBV29-1 and TRBJ1-3, is as follows: SAVISQKPSRDICQRGTSLTIQCQVDSQVTMMFWYRQQPGQSLTLIATANQGSEATYESGFVIDKFPISRPNLTFSTLTVSNMSPEDSSIYLCSGGDPPGNTIYFGEGSWLTVV.

This chain joins TRBV10-3 and TRBJ2-1, with TRBD1 identical over 9 bases. The germline V gene has CDR1 ENHRY and CDR2 SYGVKD. Trimming at V came to 4 bases and at J to 3 bases, leaving 1 base not matched to a gene. This CDR3 has 14 amino acids. The CDR3 region is CAISATGGYNEQFF. For the CDR3, the DNA is TGTGCCATCAGTGCGACAGGGGGCTACAATGAGCAGTTCTTC.

This clonotype was detected many times. V and J are TRBV12-3 or TRBV12-4 and TRBJ2-7; a possible D gene is TRBD1 (6 bases). This CDR3 contains 13 residues. The V gene lost 6 bases and the J gene lost 1 base, with 10 bases spanning the gap. The CDR3 DNA is TGTGCCAGCAGCACGGACAGTTCCTACGAGCAGTACTTC. The encoded protein is CASSTDSSYEQYF.

This clonotype has a single count. The chain joins TRBV27 to TRBJ2-7; possible D gene TRBD1, 6 bases. The J call is in doubt because the DNA end fits TRBJ2-5 better. This CDR3 spans 14 amino acids. Germline V gene lookup returns CDR1 MNHEY and CDR2 SMNVEV (reference sequence). The CDR3 region is CASRRGQIQETQYF. CDR3 bases: TGTGCCAGCCGAAGAGGACAGATACAAGAGACCCAGTACTTC.

The chain combines TRBV28 with TRBJ2-4; TRBD1 is a possible D gene (5 bases). TRBJ2-7 explains the end of the DNA better; the J call may be wrong. Germline-derived CDR1 and CDR2 are MDHEN and SYDVKM. This CDR3 is built from 16 residues. The CDR3 sequence: CASSPRQNRLHYEQYF. The CDR3 DNA reads as TGTGCCAGCAGTCCCCGACAGAACCGCCTACACTACGAGCAGTACTTC.

The chain uses TRBV2 and TRBJ2-1, with TRBD2 matching over 10 bases. The CDR3 is 13 amino acids. Trimming at V came to 8 bases and at J to 7 bases, leaving 5 bases not matched to a gene. From germline, CDR1 is SNHLY and CDR2 FYNNEI. CDR3 in DNA: TGTGCCAGCGCGCTAGCGGGGGTGAATGAGCAGTTCTTC. Translation gives CASALAGVNEQFF.

The V call is TRBV6-5, the J call TRBJ1-2, with 9 positions matching TRBD1. The J segment lost 2 bases and the V segment lost 2 bases, leaving 3 bases of the junction unmatched. Germline CDR1 MNHEY, CDR2 SVGAGI. CDR3 length: 15 amino acids. The CDR3: CASSYGDRANYGYTF. Written as DNA, the CDR3 is TGTGCCAGCAGTTACGGGGACAGGGCGAACTATGGCTACACCTTC.

This clonotype has just a few counts. This rearrangement joins TRBV12-3 or TRBV12-4 to TRBJ1-4; D possibly corresponds to TRBD1 (6 bases). This CDR3 has 16 amino acids. V was pared by 8 bases and J by 2 bases, with 18 bases between. The CDR3 region is CASALGGLFTNEKLFF. DNA for the CDR3: TGTGCCAGCGCCCTGGGGGGGCTGTTCACTAATGAAAAACTGTTTTTT.

This clonotype showed up just a few times. At one of its ends the junction is not consistent with the germline gene, which may arise from a read error. The rearrangement uses TRBV11-1 and TRBJ1-2; D is uncertain. The CDR3 covers 14 residues. CDR1 is SGHAT and CDR2 is FQDESV in the germline V gene (reference sequence). CDR3 amino acids: CASSLEGRSYGCTF. The CDR3 DNA sequence: TGTGCCAGCAGCTTAGAGGGCAGGAGCTATGGCTGCACCTTC.

This clonotype was counted between two and nine times. The V gene is TRBV5-1, the J gene TRBJ2-7; no reliable D call. CDR3 length equals 13 residues. The ends were cut back, 1 base at V and 0 bases at J, with 5 bases in the middle. Per germline, CDR1 SGHRS and CDR2 YFSETQ. Here the CDR3 DNA reads TGCGCCAGCAGCTTGTACCTCTCCTACGAGCAGTACTTC. This codes for CASSLYLSYEQYF.

The rearrangement uses TRBV5-1 and TRBJ2-3; TRBD2 might be the D (5 bases). This CDR3 region has 12 residues. Trimming stripped 4 bases from V and 8 bases from J, with 11 bases between. CDR1 SGHRS and CDR2 YFSETQ come from the germline V gene. CDR3 bases: TGCGCCAGCAGCCCGGGATTAGTTACGCAGTATTTT. Protein: CASSPGLVTQYF.

This clonotype was counted a single time. The chain carries TRBV6-1 and TRBJ1-4; D unresolved. In germline, CDR1 is MNHNS, CDR2 SASEGT. This CDR3 contains 14 residues. Trimming cost V 3 bases and J 7 bases, with 12 bases left between them. CDR3 DNA sequence: TGTGCCAGCAGTGACCGCGGACGAAGTGAAAAACTGTTTTTT. Its translation is CASSDRGRSEKLFF.

This clonotype showed up just a few times. This chain uses TRBV3-1 with TRBJ2-6; the match to TRBD2 covers 10 bases. V lost 2 bases and J lost 0; bases outside the gene matches: 7. Germline V gives CDR1 LGHDT, CDR2 YNNKEL (reference sequence). CDR3 length: 19 amino acids. The CDR3 loop is CASSQILLAGVSGANVLTF. The CDR3 nucleotides are TGTGCCAGCAGCCAAATTCTCCTAGCGGGAGTCTCTGGGGCCAACGTCCTGACTTTC.

This clonotype has just a few counts. The gene calls are TRBV6-5 and TRBJ2-3; 12 bases agree with TRBD2. CDR1 is MNHEY and CDR2 is SVGAGI in the germline V gene. V lost 0 bases and J lost 14; bases outside the gene matches: 6. The CDR3 runs to 14 residues. The CDR3 DNA reads TGTGCCAGCAGTTACTCGAGACTAGCGGGGGTGTTGTATTTT. Its translation is CASSYSRLAGVLYF.

The chain links TRBV4-2 to TRBJ2-4, with 11 bases lining up with TRBD2. This CDR3 region has 22 residues. From germline, CDR1 is LGHNA and CDR2 YNFKEQ. Unmatched junction bases numbered 23, after V lost 1 base and J lost 6 bases. The CDR3 reads CASSQVGRAGDSSGGLGNIQYF. CDR3 nucleotide sequence: TGTGCCAGCAGCCAAGTAGGGCGAGCCGGCGATTCTAGCGGGGGGTTGGGAAACATTCAGTACTTC.

The chain has TRBV5-1 and TRBJ2-3, with TRBD2 matching 9 bases. This CDR3 has 15 amino acids. Unmatched junction bases numbered 5, after V lost 4 bases and J lost 2 bases. CDR1 SGHRS and CDR2 YFSETQ come from the germline V gene. For the CDR3, the DNA is TGCGCCAGCAGCGGGGGACTAGCCTTCACAGATACGCAGTATTTT. As protein: CASSGGLAFTDTQYF.

The rearrangement joins TRBV5-6 to TRBJ2-3, with TRBD1 identical over 9 bases. CDR1 is SGHDT, CDR2 YYEEEE, per germline. The junction had 12 bases not matched to a gene; V was cut back by 10 bases and J by 3 bases. The CDR3 runs 15 residues. The CDR3 bases are TGTGCCGGCACCGGGACAGGGACGTTAACAGATACGCAGTATTTT. This codes for CAGTGTGTLTDTQYF.

This clonotype came up a few times. The V call is TRBV7-2, the J call TRBJ1-2; no clear D gene. The CDR3 contains 14 residues. Germline values: CDR1 SGHTA, CDR2 FQGNSA. V was trimmed by 3 bases and J by 2 bases, leaving 10 bases between them. As DNA, the CDR3 is TGTGCCAGCAGCTTTGAAGGGCTCAACTATGGCTACACCTTC. Amino acids: CASSFEGLNYGYTF. Full variable domain (remainder filled in from reference TRBV7-2 and TRBJ1-2): GAGVSQSPSNKVTEKGKDVELRCDPISGHTALYWYRQSLGQGLEFLIYFQGNSAPDKSGLPSDRFSAERTGGSVSTLTIQRTQQEDSAVYLCASSFEGLNYGYTFGSGTRLTVV.

The CDR3 region is CATRFSGTQYF. Here the CDR3 DNA reads TGTGCCACCAGATTCTCTGGGACCCAGTACTTC. This chain connects TRBV2 to TRBJ2-5, with D hard to call. The V end was cut by 10 bases, the J end by 7 bases, with 13 bases between. Germline assignment: CDR1 SNHLY and CDR2 FYNNEI. CDR3 size: 11 residues.